This T cell receptor beta chain emerged from a study of T cell responses to AZD1222 COVID-19 vaccine. Study-level findings and limits: Clonal diversity may have been underestimated in mostly white British donors.

Trimming cost V 5 bases and J 0 bases, with 10 bases left between them. The CDR3 length is 15 residues. Germline V gene data show CDR1 as MNHEY and CDR2 as SMNVEV (reference sequence). With regard to this clone: Antigen specificity is unknown.

Some clones are missing from TCRdb's copy, which holds only in-frame ones; the method was immunoSEQ multiplex PCR. Found here are some 110,000 clones, more than 75% of them singletons; the top ten hold approximately 7.5%. This chain joins TRBV27 and TRBJ1-4; D uncertain. The sequencing used peripheral blood, collected on day 0 of AZD1222 vaccination. The sequence came from an adult in good health. The CDR3 nucleotides read TGTGCCAGCAGTCCCTTCGTTGCAACTAATGAAAAACTGTTTTTT. Its protein product is CASSPFVATNEKLFF.